This TCR beta chain was recorded in a study of post-analysis software for immune sequencing data. General observations from the study: Four or five TRBV segments occurring more often in patients than controls included TRBV5-6, TRBV5-1 and TRBV20-1.

Included in the TCR beta cDNA libraries were unique molecular identifiers. Some 500,000 cDNA molecules were obtained per 1 to 10 million input T cells. TCRdb reanalysed the PCR reads using MiXCR and keeps one entry per CDR3 protein. This sample has roughly 400,000 distinct CDR3 sequences, with approximately 39% found just once. This clonotype was counted between two and nine times. Its antigen is as yet unknown. The CDR3 totals 14 residues. CDR1 MNHEY and CDR2 SMNVEV come from the germline V gene (reference sequence). Trimming cost V 7 bases and J 0 bases; bases outside gene matches: 5. The chain has TRBV27 and TRBJ1-1; 7 bases align to TRBD1. Material: blood. This receptor was obtained from a girl aged 2 to 9 with multiple sclerosis. For the CDR3, the DNA is TGTGCCAGCACGCAAGGGGGCCTGAACACTGAAGCTTTCTTT. As protein: CASTQGGLNTEAFF.